The 23 T cell receptor beta chains in this list originate from one sample, sequenced in a study of blood T cell repertoires in COVID-19. The protocol was immunoSEQ multiplex PCR, while the TCRdb copy is restricted to in-frame clones and leaves out a portion. Of 310,000 or so clones listed, about nine tenths are singletons. The sequencing sample was made of peripheral blood. The receptor source for this set is a woman under 40 with COVID-19, enrolled during active disease.

V and J are TRBV5-5 and TRBJ1-1; D is perhaps TRBD1 (6 bases). The CDR3 length is 12 residues. V gave up 4 bases and J gave up 3 bases, with 7 bases separating them. The germline CDR1 and CDR2 sequences are SGHKS and YYEKEE (reference sequence). The CDR3 DNA reads as TGTGCCAGCAGCCACAGGGACACTGAAGCTTTCTTT. Its protein product is CASSHRDTEAFF.

This sequence joins TRBV10-3 and TRBJ1-5; D perhaps matches TRBD1 (5 bases). Germline assignment: CDR1 ENHRY and CDR2 SYGVKD. Trimming left V 6 bases short and J 4 bases short, with 13 bases between. This CDR3 region has 14 residues. The CDR3 DNA reads TGTGCCATCAGGGGGGGAGGACAAAATCAGCCCCAGCATTTT. Translated, it gives CAIRGGGQNQPQHF.

The chain combines TRBV5-4 with TRBJ2-7; 10 nucleotides agree with TRBD1. The CDR3 contains 15 residues. Unmatched junction bases numbered 9, after V lost 0 bases and J lost 9 bases. Per germline, CDR1 SGHNT and CDR2 YYREEE (reference sequence). DNA for the CDR3: TGTGCCAGCAGCTTGGATCCGGGGACAGGGGTCGGGCAGTACTTC. It yields the protein CASSLDPGTGVGQYF.

The V call is TRBV2, the J call TRBJ1-6, with TRBD1 as a possible D gene (5 bases). The CDR3 is made up of 15 amino acids. With 4 bases removed from V and 7 bases from J, the gap between germline ends came to 14 bases. In germline, CDR1 is SNHLY, CDR2 FYNNEI. CDR3: CASSARGIGNSPLHF. The CDR3 nucleotides are TGTGCCAGCAGTGCACGGGGGATTGGCAATTCACCCCTCCACTTT.

V is TRBV2 and J is TRBJ2-2; TRBD2 matches at 10 bases. This CDR3 contains 17 residues. Trimming took 5 bases from V and 6 from J; bases not matched to a gene: 12. The germline V gene has CDR1 SNHLY and CDR2 FYNNEI. The CDR3 loop is CASSPVRVAGGSGELFF. CDR3 DNA sequence: TGTGCCAGCAGTCCAGTACGGGTAGCGGGAGGATCCGGGGAGCTGTTTTTT.

This rearrangement joins TRBV27 to TRBJ2-5; 9 nucleotides align to TRBD1. The CDR3 extends over 16 amino acids. Trimming took 5 bases from V and 5 from J; bases not matched to a gene: 12. Germline V lookup: CDR1 MNHEY, CDR2 SMNVEV (reference sequence). The DNA of the CDR3 is TGTGCCAGCAGTCAGAATCGGGACAGGGTGGGGGAGACCCAGTACTTC. Translation: CASSQNRDRVGETQYF.

The chain recombines TRBV29-1 with TRBJ2-3; 7 bases align to TRBD2. CDR3 length: 17 residues. After removal of 3 bases from V and 0 bases from J, the junction contained 12 bases not matched to a gene. The germline CDR1 and CDR2 sequences are SQVTM and ANQGSEA. The DNA of the CDR3 is TGCAGCGTTGAGGTTTGGGGTAGCGGGTCTAGCACAGATACGCAGTATTTT. As protein: CSVEVWGSGSSTDTQYF.

The V call is TRBV7-8, the J call TRBJ2-2; D gene uncertain. With 3 bases removed from V and 6 bases from J, the gap between germline ends came to 11 bases. In germline, CDR1 is SGHVS, CDR2 FQNEAQ. The CDR3 is 14 residues long. CDR3 DNA sequence: TGTGCCAGCAGCTTGGTAGGAGTCTCCGGGGAGCTGTTTTTT. Its protein product is CASSLVGVSGELFF.

This chain connects TRBV28 to TRBJ2-1; TRBD2 is a possible D gene (5 bases). The germline CDR1 and CDR2 sequences are MDHEN and SYDVKM. Trimming took 3 bases from V and 2 from J, leaving 11 bases between them. The CDR3 has 15 residues. CDR3 loop: CASSLEPAAYNEQFF. CDR3 DNA: TGTGCCAGCAGTTTGGAGCCAGCGGCCTACAATGAGCAGTTCTTC.

The rearrangement uses TRBV30 and TRBJ2-7, with 8 bases aligning to TRBD2. Looked up from germline, CDR1 is GTSNPN and CDR2 is SVGIG (reference sequence). Unmatched junction bases numbered 3, after V lost 2 bases and J lost 6 bases. The CDR3 length is 12 residues. The CDR3 is CAWSRSGGEQYF. The DNA of the CDR3 is TGTGCCTGGAGTAGGAGCGGGGGCGAGCAGTACTTC.

This clone was picked up one time. The rearrangement links TRBV9 to TRBJ2-1, with TRBD1 identical over 9 bases. The junction had 2 bases not matched to a gene; V was cut back by 1 base and J by 0 bases. The germline V gene has CDR1 SGDLS and CDR2 YYNGEE. There are 16 residues in the CDR3. The CDR3 region has the DNA TGTGCCAGCAGCGTATCGACAGGGGGCTCCTACAATGAGCAGTTCTTC. This sequence encodes CASSVSTGGSYNEQFF. The full variable domain, in which reference TRBV9 and TRBJ2-1 provide the parts outside the CDR3, is DSGVTQTPKHLITATGQRVTLRCSPRSGDLSVYWYQQSLDQGLQFLIQYYNGEERAKGNILERFSAQQFPDLHSELNLSSLELGDSALYFCASSVSTGGSYNEQFFGPGTRLTVL.

The rearrangement links TRBV14 to TRBJ2-7; TRBD1 matches at 7 bases. Germline loops: CDR1 SGHDN, CDR2 FVKESK. V gave up 4 bases and J gave up 1 base; unmatched junction bases: 7. The CDR3 has 15 residues. The chain's CDR3 is CASSLGDSLSYEQYF. As DNA, the CDR3 is TGTGCCAGCAGCCTCGGGGACAGTTTGTCCTACGAGCAGTACTTC.

This clone was counted a few times. The CDR3 DNA reads TGCGCCAGCAGCCAAGATCGGGGGAGGCACTATGGCTACACCTTC. The encoded protein is CASSQDRGRHYGYTF. The V and J genes are TRBV4-1 and TRBJ1-2, with D possibly TRBD1 on 5 matching bases. Germline V gene data show CDR1 as MGHRA and CDR2 as YSYEKL. Trimming pared 0 bases from V and 3 bases from J, leaving 11 bases between. The CDR3 has 15 residues.

This clone was picked up one time. This chain joins TRBV27 and TRBJ2-2, with D possibly TRBD2 on 5 matching bases. V shed 2 bases and J shed 5 bases, with 9 bases lying between them. Looked up from germline, CDR1 is MNHEY and CDR2 is SMNVEV (reference sequence). The CDR3 is 14 residues long. In DNA, the CDR3 is TGTGCCAGCAGTTTAGGGAGCAGGACCGGGGAGCTGTTTTTT. It is translated as CASSLGSRTGELFF.

The chain links TRBV2 to TRBJ2-1; 16 nucleotides align to TRBD2. The V gene's germline CDR1 is SNHLY and CDR2 FYNNEI. V lost 7 bases to trimming and J lost 1 base; unmatched junction nucleotides: 4. The CDR3 loop spans 17 amino acids. The CDR3 sequence: CASKGLAGGTSYNEQFF. CDR3 in DNA: TGTGCCAGCAAGGGACTAGCGGGAGGGACTTCCTACAATGAGCAGTTCTTC.

CDR3 in amino acids: CATSDSGTSGYQETQYF. The CDR3 coding sequence is TGTGCCACCAGTGACTCCGGGACTAGCGGATACCAAGAGACCCAGTACTTC. The chain is built from TRBV24-1 and TRBJ2-5, with 11 nucleotides matching TRBD2. Germline-derived CDR1 and CDR2 are KGHDR and SFDVKD. After removal of 4 bases from V and 0 bases from J, the junction contained 6 bases not matched to a gene. The CDR3 is made up of 17 amino acids.

The rearrangement uses TRBV19 and TRBJ1-5; unclear D gene. This CDR3 contains 15 residues. Germline values: CDR1 LNHDA, CDR2 SQIVND (reference sequence). V lost 3 bases and J lost 2, with 11 bases in between. Here the CDR3 DNA reads TGTGCCAGTAGTATTTACCCATCGGGCAATCAGCCCCAGCATTTT. It translates to CASSIYPSGNQPQHF. Using reference TRBV19 and TRBJ1-5 for the parts outside the CDR3, the full variable domain is DGGITQSPKYLFRKEGQNVTLSCEQNLNHDAMYWYRQDPGQGLRLIYYSQIVNDFQKGDIAEGYSVSREKKESFPLTVTSAQKNPTAFYLCASSIYPSGNQPQHFGDGTRLSIL.

The chain combines TRBV6-6 with TRBJ2-7; D is possibly TRBD2 (6 bases). Between the trimmed V and J ends, which lost 2 bases and 3 bases, there was a span of 11 bases. CDR1 and CDR2 from the germline V gene are MNHNY and SVGAGI (reference sequence). The CDR3 contains 14 residues. Here the CDR3 reads CASSYVGRNYEQYF. CDR3 in DNA: TGTGCCAGCAGTTACGTCGGGAGAAACTACGAGCAGTACTTC.

This sequence joins TRBV10-3 and TRBJ1-3, with D possibly TRBD1 on 5 matching bases. The germline CDR1 and CDR2 sequences are ENHRY and SYGVKD. Trimming left V 7 bases short and J 1 base short, with 8 bases between. The CDR3 totals 13 residues. Here the CDR3 reads CAINGGSGNTIYF. CDR3 nucleotides: TGTGCCATCAACGGGGGGTCTGGAAACACCATATATTTT.

The chain links TRBV7-9 to TRBJ1-2, with TRBD1 as a possible D gene (6 bases). In germline, CDR1 is SEHNR, CDR2 FQNEAQ (reference sequence). Trimming left V 1 base short and J 8 bases short, with 17 bases between. This CDR3 is built from 15 residues. CDR3 nucleotides: TGTGCCAGCAGCTTAGTAAGGGGCCCTCAGGGGGGCTACACCTTC. This encodes CASSLVRGPQGGYTF.

The chain has TRBV7-2 and TRBJ1-2, with D possibly matching TRBD1 (6 bases). Trimming took 4 bases from V and 7 from J, leaving 19 bases between them. The CDR3 covers 15 residues. Germline V gene data show CDR1 as SGHTA and CDR2 as FQGNSA. Here the CDR3 reads CASSSLWAGVSGYTF. The CDR3 DNA follows: TGTGCCAGCAGCTCCCTCTGGGCAGGGGTGAGTGGCTACACCTTC.

The CDR3 loop is CASSFPRAGENTIYF. The CDR3 coding sequence is TGTGCCAGCAGCTTCCCTCGGGCGGGGGAAAACACCATATATTTT. V usage is TRBV13 and J usage is TRBJ1-3, with D possibly being TRBD1 (5 bases). The germline CDR1 and CDR2 sequences are PRHDT and FYEKMQ (reference sequence). This CDR3 has 15 amino acids. Trimming removed 3 bases from V and 6 bases from J, with 15 bases in between. The full variable domain, its missing parts supplied by reference TRBV13 and TRBJ1-3, is AAGVIQSPRHLIKEKRETATLKCYPIPRHDTVYWYQQGPGQDPQFLISFYEKMQSDKGSIPDRFSAQQFSDYHSELNMSSLELGDSALYFCASSFPRAGENTIYFGEGSWLTVV.

The chain joins TRBV5-1 to TRBJ2-1, with 13 bases aligning to TRBD2. V shed 3 bases and J 7 bases; nucleotides not matched to a gene: 7. This CDR3 contains 16 residues. CDR1 and CDR2 (germline): SGHRS, YFSETQ. The CDR3 sequence is CASSSFPGLAGNEQFF. The CDR3 DNA follows: TGCGCCAGCAGCTCGTTCCCGGGACTAGCGGGAAATGAGCAGTTCTTC. The whole variable domain, remainder taken from reference TRBV5-1 and TRBJ2-1, is KAGVTQTPRYLIKTRGQQVTLSCSPISGHRSVSWYQQTPGQGLQFLFEYFSETQRNKGNFPGRFSGRQFSNSRSEMNVSTLELGDSALYLCASSSFPGLAGNEQFFGPGTRLTVL.